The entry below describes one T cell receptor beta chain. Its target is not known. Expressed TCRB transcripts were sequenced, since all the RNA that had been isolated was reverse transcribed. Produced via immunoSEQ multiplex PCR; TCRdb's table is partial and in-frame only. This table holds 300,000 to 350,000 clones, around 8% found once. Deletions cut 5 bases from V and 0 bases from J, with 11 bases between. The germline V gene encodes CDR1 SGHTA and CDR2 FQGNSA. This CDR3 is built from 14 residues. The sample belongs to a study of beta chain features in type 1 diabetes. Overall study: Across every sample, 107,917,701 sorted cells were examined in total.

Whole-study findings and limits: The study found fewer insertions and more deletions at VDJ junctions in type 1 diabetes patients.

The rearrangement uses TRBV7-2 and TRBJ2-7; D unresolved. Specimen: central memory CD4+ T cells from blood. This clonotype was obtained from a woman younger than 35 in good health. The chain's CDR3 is CASSPLAGSYEQYF. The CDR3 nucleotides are TGTGCCAGCAGCCCGCTGGCAGGCTCCTACGAGCAGTACTTC. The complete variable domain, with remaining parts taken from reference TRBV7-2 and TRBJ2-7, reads GAGVSQSPSNKVTEKGKDVELRCDPISGHTALYWYRQSLGQGLEFLIYFQGNSAPDKSGLPSDRFSAERTGGSVSTLTIQRTQQEDSAVYLCASSPLAGSYEQYFGPGTRLTVT.